These T cell receptor beta chains were read from a single sample in a study of blood T cell repertoires in COVID-19. Clones were read by immunoSEQ multiplex PCR, and TCRdb kept only the in-frame ones, dropping some. The sample lists around 260,000 clones, approximately 79% occurring once. The sample was PBMCs or T cells enriched from blood (not recorded which). The receptor source for this set is a man aged 25 to 45 with acute COVID-19. Both conserved end residues are part of each CDR3. The D gene is left open where the match is weak. Clone size is shown for a subset of rows, as once, few, many or a class of expanded clone.

TGTGCCAGCCGGTCCGGGGGCACTGAAGCTTTCTTT,CASRSGGTEAFF,TRBJ1-1,TRBV6-5,-,12,-
TGCAGCGTTGGGGAGGGTCAGGGCTACACCTTC,CSVGEGQGYTF,TRBJ1-2,TRBV29-1,-,11,-
TGTGCCAGCGGGGACAGGGGGCTTATTGGCTACACCTTC,CASGDRGLIGYTF,TRBJ1-2,TRBV6-5,TRBD1,13,-
TGTGCCAGCAGTGAAAATAACAACAATCAGCCCCAGCATTTT,CASSENNNNQPQHF,TRBJ1-5,TRBV6-1,-,14,-
TGCGCCAGCAGTGGGGGCCTAGCGGGGGTAGAGACCCAGTACTTC,CASSGGLAGVETQYF,TRBJ2-5,TRBV10-2,TRBD2,15,once
TGTGCCAGCAGTGAAGTAGGGACAGGGATGGGATCACCCCTCCACTTT,CASSEVGTGMGSPLHF,TRBJ1-6,TRBV6-1,TRBD1,16,-
TGTGCCACCATGAAGTCGGGAAACTATGGCTACACCTTC,CATMKSGNYGYTF,TRBJ1-2,TRBV15,-,13,-
TGTGCCAGTAGTCCACCCTCGGCGGGAAGGGCCGAAAAACTGTTTTTT,CASSPPSAGRAEKLFF,TRBJ1-4,TRBV19,-,16,-
TGTGCCAGCAGCGTGTTCGACCGGGGACATCCGAACACTGAAGCTTTCTTT,CASSVFDRGHPNTEAFF,TRBJ1-1,TRBV9,-,17,-
TGTGCCAGCAGCCAAGTTACTGGACAGGGGGCCAGGACCCTCCACTTT,CASSQVTGQGARTLHF,TRBJ1-6,TRBV4-2,TRBD1,16,-
TGCGCCAGCAGCACCCCTAGCGGGGACTCCTACAATGAGCAGTTCTTC,CASSTPSGDSYNEQFF,TRBJ2-1,TRBV4-1,TRBD2,16,-
TGTGCCAGCACTCCGAGAGGGCCAAATGAGCAGTTCTTC,CASTPRGPNEQFF,TRBJ2-1,TRBV12-3/TRBV12-4,-,13,-
TGTGCCAGCAGCTTAACCGACTACACTGAAGCTTTCTTT,CASSLTDYTEAFF,TRBJ1-1,TRBV7-9,-,13,-
TGTGCCAGCAGCTTAAGCTTGGGACTAGCGGGATCAAATGAGCAGTTCTTC,CASSLSLGLAGSNEQFF,TRBJ2-1,TRBV7-3,TRBD2,17,-
TGTGCCAGCAGTAAGCCCGGGGGGCTCTACAATGAGCAGTTCTTC,CASSKPGGLYNEQFF,TRBJ2-1,TRBV28,-,15,-
TGTGCCAGCAGGGTAACAGCATACACTGAAGCTTTCTTT,CASRVTAYTEAFF,TRBJ1-1,TRBV2,-,13,few
TGTGCCAGCAGCACCCCGGGGCGGGGTGGGTACAATGAGCAGTTCTTC,CASSTPGRGGYNEQFF,TRBJ2-1,TRBV5-4,-,16,-
TGCGCCAGCAGCTTGTCCGGAGATAATGAAAAACTGTTTTTT,CASSLSGDNEKLFF,TRBJ1-4,TRBV5-1,-,14,once
TGTGCCAGCAAACAGGGTACCGCTGAAGCTTTCTTT,CASKQGTAEAFF,TRBJ1-1,TRBV2,-,12,-
TGTGCCTGGAGTCAGGGCGCTGAAGCTTTCTTT,CAWSQGAEAFF,TRBJ1-1,TRBV30,-,11,-
TGTGCCAGCAATGCCCTAGCGGGGGGGGGAGATGAGCAGTTCTTC,CASNALAGGGDEQFF,TRBJ2-1,TRBV5-4,TRBD2,15,-
TGTGCCAGCAGCGTAGAGCAGGTCTCTGGAGAAAAACTGTTTTTT,CASSVEQVSGEKLFF,TRBJ1-4,TRBV9,-,15,-
TGTGCCAGCAGCTTAGCGAACAGGGGTTCCAGGCATGGCTACACCTTC,CASSLANRGSRHGYTF,TRBJ1-2,TRBV7-2,TRBD1,16,-
TGTGCCAGCAGCTTAGAGAGTTCTGGGGCCAACGTCCTGACTTTC,CASSLESSGANVLTF,TRBJ2-6,TRBV11-3,-,15,-
TGTGCTAGTGGTCCCTCGAGCAATCAGCCCCAGCATTTT,CASGPSSNQPQHF,TRBJ1-5,TRBV12-5,-,13,-
TGTGCCAGCAGCTTAGTGAAGGAGAGTTCACCCCTCCACTTT,CASSLVKESSPLHF,TRBJ1-6,TRBV7-2,-,14,-
TGTGCCATCAGTGAGTCTACAGGAGGCGGGGGTGCGCAGTATTTT,CAISESTGGGGAQYF,TRBJ2-3,TRBV10-3,TRBD2,15,once
TGTGCCAATTTACAGGGGCTGAGCTCTGGAAACACCATATATTTT,CANLQGLSSGNTIYF,TRBJ1-3,TRBV19,TRBD1,15,-
TGTGCCAGCAGCACCACAGGGGCGGAAGCTTTCTTT,CASSTTGAEAFF,TRBJ1-1,TRBV7-8,TRBD1,12,-
TGTGCCAGCGGACAGGGTAACACTGAAGCTTTCTTT,CASGQGNTEAFF,TRBJ1-1,TRBV10-3,TRBD1,12,-
TGTGCCAGCAGCCAGACAAGCTATGGCTACACCTTC,CASSQTSYGYTF,TRBJ1-2,TRBV5-6,-,12,-
TGTGCCAGCAGCGTACCGCAGCCGGGACAGGCGACTCCAGGGGCCAACGTCCTGACTTTC,CASSVPQPGQATPGANVLTF,TRBJ2-6,TRBV9,TRBD1,20,-
TGTGCCAGCGGACCCGGGGGGACAACATACAATGAGCAGTTCTTC,CASGPGGTTYNEQFF,TRBJ2-1,TRBV5-4,-,15,-
TGTGCCAGCAGCTTCACAGGGGCGGGCTACACCTTC,CASSFTGAGYTF,TRBJ1-2,TRBV7-8,TRBD1,12,-
TGTGCCAGCAGCGAAACTGAGGTGGGAGAAGACTATGGCTACACCTTC,CASSETEVGEDYGYTF,TRBJ1-2,TRBV9,-,16,-
TGTGCCAGCACCAGGGTAGACAATCAGCCCCAGCATTTT,CASTRVDNQPQHF,TRBJ1-5,TRBV6-5,-,13,-
TGTGCCAGCAGCACTACTGGCGGCGGGTACAATGAGCAGTTCTTC,CASSTTGGGYNEQFF,TRBJ2-1,TRBV5-1,-,15,once
TGCGCCAGCAGGACAGGAATCTTGAACACCGGGGAGCTGTTTTTT,CASRTGILNTGELFF,TRBJ2-2,TRBV5-1,-,15,-
TGTGCCAGCAGCTTAGGGGGAAGCGGGAGGGACAATGAGCAGTTCTTC,CASSLGGSGRDNEQFF,TRBJ2-1,TRBV11-2,TRBD2,16,-
TGTGCCAGCAGCTTATATCCGAGTAGATCCACCGGGGAGCTGTTTTTT,CASSLYPSRSTGELFF,TRBJ2-2,TRBV11-3,-,16,few
TGTGCCAGCAGCTCTCGGACAGGGGACCCGGGGACTGAAGCTTTCTTT,CASSSRTGDPGTEAFF,TRBJ1-1,TRBV5-5,TRBD1,16,-
TGTGCCAGCAGCTTAGGTGCCCGGACAGGGAGTCTGTCCGGGGAGCTGTTTTTT,CASSLGARTGSLSGELFF,TRBJ2-2,TRBV13,TRBD1,18,-
TGTGCCACCAGTGATCCTGGCCAGGCCCCATTGGGCACAGATACGCAGTATTTT,CATSDPGQAPLGTDTQYF,TRBJ2-3,TRBV24-1,-,18,-
TGTGCCAGCAGTGAAGGTGGACAGAAAGCCAAAAACATTCAGTACTTC,CASSEGGQKAKNIQYF,TRBJ2-4,TRBV6-1,-,16,-
TGTGCCAGCAGGGCCAGGGCGAGCAATCAGCCCCAGCATTTT,CASRARASNQPQHF,TRBJ1-5,TRBV2,-,14,-
TGTGCCAGCAGCTTACGGGTTGGTAGCGGGGGACTTGAGCAGTTCTTC,CASSLRVGSGGLEQFF,TRBJ2-1,TRBV7-2,TRBD2,16,-
TGTGCCAGCAGCTTAAATGCAGGACAGGGGACCTATGGCTACACCTTC,CASSLNAGQGTYGYTF,TRBJ1-2,TRBV13,TRBD1,16,-
TGTGCCAGCAGTGAAGTACTCGGGACTAGCGGTAATGAGCAGTTCTTC,CASSEVLGTSGNEQFF,TRBJ2-1,TRBV6-1,TRBD2,16,few
TGTGCCAGTAGTGCGGGACCGCGAAATTCACCCCTCCACTTT,CASSAGPRNSPLHF,TRBJ1-6,TRBV19,-,14,-
TGTGCCAGCAGTGGGGGGACAGGAAGCGGTCAGCCCCAGCATTTT,CASSGGTGSGQPQHF,TRBJ1-5,TRBV25-1,TRBD1,15,few
TGCGCCAGCAGACCAACACAGGGTTTGGACTACACCTTC,CASRPTQGLDYTF,TRBJ1-2,TRBV5-1,-,13,-
TGTGCCAGCAGTGGGAGGAGCTCCTATAATTCACCCCTCCACTTT,CASSGRSSYNSPLHF,TRBJ1-6,TRBV2,-,15,-